One and the same sample provided the 9 T cell receptor beta chains below, sequenced in a study of OX40 agonist ivuxolimab in advanced cancers. Profiled with immunoSEQ multiplex PCR; TCRdb holds only in-frame clones, not every one. The top ten hold 9% to 10% of the sample, which has 65,000 to 95,000 clones, roughly 90% seen once. Sequences were derived from CD4+ or CD8+ T cells sorted from blood, sampled in a trial of the OX40 agonist ivuxolimab. These receptor sequences come from an adult with an advanced solid tumor such as melanoma, head and neck, liver or kidney cancer.

This clone was seen only once. Within the sample, other DNA sequences also encode this same CDR3. This rearrangement joins TRBV5-1 to TRBJ2-3; D uncertain. Germline V gene data show CDR1 as SGHRS and CDR2 as YFSETQ. V lost 0 bases and J lost 0, with 2 bases in between. The CDR3 is 13 residues long. CDR3 bases: TGCGCCAGCAGCTTGGGAAGCACAGATACGCAGTATTTT. It translates to CASSLGSTDTQYF.

This chain uses TRBV27 with TRBJ1-1; unclear D gene. V was shortened by 6 bases and J by 2 bases, with 13 bases between the two germline ends. There are 14 residues in the CDR3. CDR1 is MNHEY and CDR2 is SMNVEV in the germline V gene (reference sequence). The CDR3 DNA sequence: TGTGCCAGCAGCCTGGCTCAGATAAACACTGAAGCTTTCTTT. It is translated as CASSLAQINTEAFF.

The CDR3, as DNA: TGCGCCAGCAGTCAATCGCGGGGGTCTAGCACAGATACGCAGTATTTT. Protein product: CASSQSRGSSTDTQYF. The chain is built from TRBV23-1 and TRBJ2-3; 7 bases line up with TRBD2. TRBV23-1 is an ORF, and what it does is uncertain. Losses at the gene ends were 0 bases for V and 0 bases for J; bases not matched to a gene: 3. The CDR3 length is 16 residues.

CDR3 loop: CASSPGRDRDYNEQFF. In nucleotides, the CDR3 is TGTGCCAGCAGCCCCGGCCGGGACAGAGACTACAATGAGCAGTTCTTC. V usage is TRBV5-4 and J usage is TRBJ2-1; 7 bases align to TRBD1. Trimming removed 4 bases from V and 3 bases from J; junction bases left unmatched: 10. The CDR3 covers 16 residues. Germline CDR1 and CDR2: SGHNT and YYREEE (reference sequence).

The chain has TRBV7-9 and TRBJ1-4; D not resolved. CDR3 length: 14 residues. Per germline, CDR1 SEHNR and CDR2 FQNEAQ (reference sequence). V gave up 5 bases and J gave up 8 bases, with 15 bases separating them. The CDR3 coding sequence is TGTGCCAGCAGCCGACACTGGCGAGAAGAAAAACTGTTTTTT. This translates into CASSRHWREEKLFF.

The CDR3 DNA reads TGCGCCAGTAACAGGGGCGACTCCTACGAGCAGTACTTC. This codes for CASNRGDSYEQYF. This chain links TRBV5-1 with TRBJ2-7, with 7 bases matching TRBD1. Germline V gene data show CDR1 as SGHRS and CDR2 as YFSETQ. CDR3 length: 13 residues. V shed 8 bases, J shed 0 bases, and the junction held 5 bases outside the gene matches.

The chain employs TRBV7-9 and TRBJ2-7; tentatively, D is TRBD1 (6 bases). This CDR3 is built from 16 residues. The germline V gene encodes CDR1 SEHNR and CDR2 FQNEAQ (reference sequence). The germline V and J ends were trimmed by 5 bases and 0 bases, with 17 bases remaining between them. CDR3 sequence: CASSQDRLGSSYEQYF. DNA for the CDR3: TGTGCCAGCAGCCAAGACAGGTTAGGGAGCTCCTACGAGCAGTACTTC.

This clone was detected once. This chain links TRBV4-1 with TRBJ2-4; 13 positions match TRBD2. CDR1 and CDR2 from the germline V gene are MGHRA and YSYEKL. V was clipped by 4 bases and J by 6 bases; unmatched bases: 15. The CDR3 spans 19 residues. DNA for the CDR3: TGCGCCAGCAGCCTTTCAAGCGGACTAGCGGGAGATGCTACAAACATTCAGTACTTC. Protein: CASSLSSGLAGDATNIQYF.

The chain carries TRBV6-6 and TRBJ1-4; unclear D gene. V lost 2 bases to trimming and J lost 4 bases, with 8 bases between them. The CDR3 loop spans 14 amino acids. CDR1 is MNHNY, CDR2 SVGAGI, per germline (reference sequence). In DNA, the CDR3 is TGTGCCAGCAGTTACACACAATTTAATGAAAAACTGTTTTTT. It codes for CASSYTQFNEKLFF.